These 25 T cell receptor beta chains share one sample of origin, sequenced in a study of blood T cell repertoires in COVID-19. Here immunoSEQ multiplex PCR was the method, and the copy in TCRdb shows in-frame clones only, minus some. This table holds approximately 74,000 clones, 65% to 85% found once. Sequenced: peripheral blood. These receptors all stem from a man aged 55 to 70 with acute or convalescent COVID-19.

The chain carries TRBV7-2 and TRBJ2-5; the match to TRBD1 covers 7 bases. Germline V gives CDR1 SGHTA, CDR2 FQGNSA. The CDR3 extends over 13 amino acids. The V segment lost 5 bases and the J segment 5 bases; nucleotides outside the gene matches: 5. Here the CDR3 reads CASSRDRDETQYF. The DNA of the CDR3 is TGTGCCAGCAGCCGAGACAGGGATGAGACCCAGTACTTC.

This chain connects TRBV5-1 to TRBJ1-1; D uncertain. Germline V CDR1 and CDR2: SGHRS, YFSETQ. V lost 0 bases, J lost 1 base, and 7 bases lay in between. The CDR3 is 14 amino acids. CDR3 DNA sequence: TGCGCCAGCAGCTTGGAAGCCTGGAACACTGAAGCTTTCTTT. Translating it yields CASSLEAWNTEAFF.

This clone was recorded only once. The DNA of the CDR3 is TGTGCCAGCACCCAGATCGACAGGAGCTACGAGCAGTACTTC. This codes for CASTQIDRSYEQYF. The rearrangement uses TRBV7-2 and TRBJ2-7; D might be TRBD1 (6 bases). Trimming stripped 7 bases from V and 3 bases from J, with 16 bases between. Germline CDR1 and CDR2: SGHTA and FQGNSA. The CDR3 is 14 amino acids. Based on the CDR3 plus reference TRBV7-2 and TRBJ2-7, the full variable domain is GAGVSQSPSNKVTEKGKDVELRCDPISGHTALYWYRQSLGQGLEFLIYFQGNSAPDKSGLPSDRFSAERTGGSVSTLTIQRTQQEDSAVYLCASTQIDRSYEQYFGPGTRLTVT.

The gene calls are TRBV19 and TRBJ1-1, with a weak D call TRBD1 (6 bases). The CDR3 length is 15 residues. Germline V gives CDR1 LNHDA, CDR2 SQIVND (reference sequence). The V and J ends lost 3 bases and 1 base respectively, with 12 bases between them. For the CDR3, the DNA is TGTGCCAGTAGTATCCAGGGGCTGACGAACACTGAAGCTTTCTTT. Protein sequence: CASSIQGLTNTEAFF.

The genes are TRBV5-1 and TRBJ1-2, with 9 bases matching TRBD1. J lost 11 bases, V lost 2 bases, and 4 bases had no gene match. CDR3 length: 12 residues. CDR1 and CDR2 (germline): SGHRS, YFSETQ. The CDR3 region is CASSFGQGIYTF. DNA of the CDR3: TGCGCCAGCAGCTTCGGACAGGGGATTTACACCTTC.

This chain joins TRBV15 and TRBJ2-3, with 10 bases identical to TRBD2. The CDR3 runs to 15 residues. The germline gives CDR1 LNHNV, CDR2 YYDKDF (reference sequence). Germline trimming cut 7 bases from V and 2 bases from J; bases unmatched to any gene: 6. The CDR3 region is CATTTSGGATDTQYF. The CDR3 DNA reads as TGTGCCACCACTACAAGCGGGGGGGCCACAGATACGCAGTATTTT.

The CDR3 DNA reads as TGCGCCAGCAGCTTTGAGGGTATAGATGGCTACACCTTC. Translation gives CASSFEGIDGYTF. The gene calls are TRBV5-1 and TRBJ1-2, with D unclear. This CDR3 has 13 amino acids. Germline CDR1 SGHRS, CDR2 YFSETQ. V was clipped by 2 bases and J by 6 bases, with 11 bases between them.

The genes are TRBV28 and TRBJ2-7, with TRBD2 as a possible D gene (5 bases). CDR1 and CDR2 from the germline V gene are MDHEN and SYDVKM. This CDR3 region has 18 residues. With 7 bases removed from V and 0 bases from J, the gap between germline ends came to 25 bases. Here the CDR3 DNA reads TGTGCCAGCATCCTAGGGAGAGGTGCCCCACTTCCCTCCTACGAGCAGTACTTC. This translates into CASILGRGAPLPSYEQYF.

V usage is TRBV28 and J usage is TRBJ1-1; the match to TRBD1 covers 7 bases. With V trimmed by 6 bases and J by 8 bases, 9 bases remained unmatched. The CDR3 consists of 13 residues. The germline gives CDR1 MDHEN, CDR2 SYDVKM. Written as DNA, the CDR3 is TGTGCCAGCAGCCAACCAGACAGGGTCGAAGCTTTCTTT. Translation gives CASSQPDRVEAFF.

This clone was counted a single time. This sequence joins TRBV7-2 and TRBJ2-5; TRBD1 agrees at 11 bases. This CDR3 comprises 15 residues. Unmatched junction bases numbered 4, after V lost 5 bases and J lost 2 bases. Germline CDR1 is SGHTA and CDR2 is FQGNSA. The CDR3 sequence: CASSGGQGVQETQYF. In nucleotides, the CDR3 is TGTGCCAGCAGCGGGGGACAGGGGGTGCAAGAGACCCAGTACTTC.

This clone is termed medium-sized. The chain has TRBV7-9 and TRBJ2-7, with D perhaps TRBD1 (6 bases). Germline loops: CDR1 SEHNR, CDR2 FQNEAQ (reference sequence). CDR3 length: 14 amino acids. The V gene lost 5 bases and the J gene lost 4 bases, with 15 bases spanning the gap. DNA for the CDR3: TGTGCCAGCAGCCCCCCAGGGGTCCATTACGAGCAGTACTTC. This sequence encodes CASSPPGVHYEQYF.

The rearrangement links TRBV7-9 to TRBJ2-7; no firm D call. Germline V gives CDR1 SEHNR, CDR2 FQNEAQ (reference sequence). The CDR3 totals 15 residues. V gave up 4 bases and J gave up 3 bases, with 16 bases separating them. Here the CDR3 DNA reads TGTGCCAGCAGCTCTTCCGCAGGCAAATTCTACGAGCAGTACTTC. Translated, it gives CASSSSAGKFYEQYF.

V is TRBV6-5 and J is TRBJ1-1; a weak D match, TRBD1 (5 bases). V lost 6 bases to trimming and J lost 0 bases, with 11 bases between them. This CDR3 region has 14 residues. Germline V lookup: CDR1 MNHEY, CDR2 SVGAGI. CDR3 region: CASSAQGLNTEAFF. The CDR3 DNA reads as TGTGCCAGCAGCGCGCAGGGCCTGAACACTGAAGCTTTCTTT.

The chain carries TRBV6-5 and TRBJ1-4; D unresolved. The CDR3 contains 15 residues. CDR1 MNHEY and CDR2 SVGAGI come from the germline V gene. Trimming cost V 7 bases and J 1 base, with 13 bases left between them. CDR3 DNA: TGTGCCAGCATAAAAGGGAGTCTAACTAATGAAAAACTGTTTTTT. It yields the protein CASIKGSLTNEKLFF.

The chain carries TRBV11-2 and TRBJ1-5, with a tentative D call TRBD1 (5 bases). Germline V gives CDR1 SGHAT, CDR2 FQNNGV. The CDR3 runs 13 residues. V was pared by 5 bases and J by 13 bases, with 18 bases between. CDR3 region: CASSHSGPDSQHF. The CDR3 DNA is TGTGCCAGCAGCCACTCGGGCCCCGACAGTCAGCATTTT.

The chain employs TRBV19 and TRBJ1-2, with D maybe TRBD1 (5 bases). V was shortened by 4 bases and J by 4 bases, with 16 bases between the two germline ends. Germline lookup yields CDR1 LNHDA and CDR2 SQIVND (reference sequence). CDR3 length: 15 amino acids. CDR3 region: CASSKPGGESYGYTF. CDR3 DNA sequence: TGTGCCAGTAGTAAACCCGGGGGGGAATCCTATGGCTACACCTTC.

There are a few counts of this clone. This chain joins TRBV4-3 and TRBJ1-6; D perhaps matches TRBD1 (6 bases). The V end was cut by 0 bases, the J end by 0 bases, with 15 bases between. CDR3 length: 19 residues. CDR1 and CDR2 (germline): LGHNA, YSLEER. CDR3 sequence: CASSQDPGARSSYNSPLHF. CDR3 nucleotide sequence: TGCGCCAGCAGCCAAGATCCAGGGGCCAGGAGCTCCTATAATTCACCCCTCCACTTT.

The CDR3 region has the DNA TGTGCCAGCAGCCACCGACAGCACGAGCAGTACTTC. It yields the protein CASSHRQHEQYF. The chain couples TRBV3-1 (or the pseudogene TRBV3-2) to TRBJ2-7, with D possibly being TRBD1 (5 bases). V gave up 3 bases and J gave up 5 bases, with 8 bases separating them. The CDR3 spans 12 residues. Germline CDR1 and CDR2: LGHDT and YNNKEL (reference sequence).

Only a few counts were recorded for this clone. V is TRBV10-3 and J is TRBJ1-1; 9 bases line up with TRBD1. The ends lost 7 bases at V and 6 bases at J; junction bases unmatched: 9. The length of the CDR3 is 14 residues. CDR1 and CDR2 (germline): ENHRY, SYGVKD. The CDR3 bases are TGTGCCATCAAGGAGACAGGGGGTTTCGCTGAAGCTTTCTTT. It is translated as CAIKETGGFAEAFF.

This clone was counted only a few times. J is TRBJ2-3 and V is TRBV7-8; 10 bases agree with TRBD1. Germline loops: CDR1 SGHVS, CDR2 FQNEAQ. This CDR3 has 16 amino acids. After removal of 4 bases from V and 0 bases from J, the junction contained 4 bases not matched to a gene. The CDR3 nucleotides are TGTGCCAGCAGCTACCGGGACAGGGGAAGCACAGATACGCAGTATTTT. Amino acid sequence: CASSYRDRGSTDTQYF.

This rearrangement joins TRBV6-5 to TRBJ1-1, with 9 positions matching TRBD1. J lost 1 base, V lost 7 bases, and 4 bases had no gene match. The germline gives CDR1 MNHEY, CDR2 SVGAGI. The CDR3 is 14 amino acids. This chain's CDR3 is CASTRDRENTEAFF. In DNA form, the CDR3 reads TGTGCCAGCACCCGGGACAGGGAGAACACTGAAGCTTTCTTT.

This rearrangement joins TRBV5-1 to TRBJ1-5, with 7 bases lining up with TRBD1. Germline CDR1 SGHRS, CDR2 YFSETQ. The CDR3 sequence is 15 residues long. With V trimmed by 4 bases and J by 6 bases, 10 bases remained unmatched. Here the CDR3 reads CASSPGDRKFQPQHF. Here the CDR3 DNA reads TGCGCCAGCAGCCCTGGGGACAGAAAGTTTCAGCCCCAGCATTTT.

This clone showed up just a few times. This sequence joins TRBV11-3 and TRBJ1-2; 7 positions match TRBD1. Unmatched junction bases numbered 14, after V lost 0 bases and J lost 7 bases. Germline lookup yields CDR1 SGHNT and CDR2 YENEEA. The CDR3 sequence is 17 residues long. In DNA, the CDR3 is TGTGCCAGCAGCTTAGAAAGAGGGACAGTCGGCCAATTTGGCTACACCTTC. Translation: CASSLERGTVGQFGYTF. The full variable domain, completed using reference TRBV11-3 and TRBJ1-2, is EAGVVQSPRYKIIEKKQPVAFWCNPISGHNTLYWYLQNLGQGPELLIRYENEEAVDDSQLPKDRFSAERLKGVDSTLKIQPAELGDSAVYLCASSLERGTVGQFGYTFGSGTRLTVV.

This chain connects TRBV5-4 to TRBJ2-5; D is perhaps TRBD1 (6 bases). The germline V gene has CDR1 SGHNT and CDR2 YYREEE (reference sequence). The CDR3 spans 14 residues. The germline V and J ends were trimmed by 5 bases and 5 bases, with 16 bases remaining between them. The CDR3 reads CASSFTGTEETQYF. The CDR3 region has the DNA TGTGCCAGCAGTTTTACAGGGACCGAGGAGACCCAGTACTTC.

The chain joins TRBV5-1 to TRBJ1-6; possible D gene TRBD1, 6 bases. This CDR3 has 15 residues. The germline V gene has CDR1 SGHRS and CDR2 YFSETQ. V was cut by 0 bases and J by 8 bases, with 12 bases left in between. CDR3 in amino acids: CASSLDTGSYSPLHF. The CDR3 DNA sequence: TGCGCCAGCAGCTTGGATACAGGGTCCTATTCACCCCTCCACTTT. The full variable domain, its missing parts supplied by reference TRBV5-1 and TRBJ1-6, is KAGVTQTPRYLIKTRGQQVTLSCSPISGHRSVSWYQQTPGQGLQFLFEYFSETQRNKGNFPGRFSGRQFSNSRSEMNVSTLELGDSALYLCASSLDTGSYSPLHFGNGTRLTVT.